The 27 T cell receptor beta chains below come from one sample, sequenced in a study of T cells after yellow fever vaccination. TCRdb independently ran MiXCR on the 5' RACE reads; one entry per CDR3 protein. The table lists 300,000 to 400,000 distinct CDR3 sequences, less than 9.5% of them singletons, with 17% in the top ten. The sample consisted of PBMCs, taken approximately 47 days after the first yellow fever vaccination. Source of these receptors: a man between 18 and 29 years old who received the YFV17D yellow fever vaccine.

This clonotype was seen many times. The chain joins TRBV3-1 to TRBJ2-2; D possibly uses TRBD1 or TRBD2 (5 bases each). Germline V CDR1 and CDR2: LGHDT, YNNKEL (reference sequence). V shed 6 bases and J shed 4 bases, with 9 bases lying between them. The CDR3 is made up of 13 amino acids. CDR3 amino acids: CASRPGPTGELFF. For the CDR3, the DNA is TGTGCCAGCAGACCGGGACCCACCGGGGAGCTGTTTTTT.

In its sample, this clonotype was seen many times. The rearrangement uses TRBV29-1 and TRBJ2-7, with TRBD1 matching 10 bases. The germline V gene encodes CDR1 SQVTM and CDR2 ANQGSEA. There are 15 residues in the CDR3. The V gene end was trimmed by 0 bases and the J gene end by 6 bases; junction bases not matched to a gene: 8. The CDR3 is CSVEDLRTGGIEQYF. The CDR3 DNA reads TGCAGCGTTGAAGATCTTCGGACAGGGGGGATCGAGCAGTACTTC.

This clonotype occurred a few times. The chain employs TRBV9 and TRBJ1-5; 10 bases are shared with TRBD1. J gave up 7 bases and V 0 bases, and 4 bases lay outside the gene matches. The CDR3 is 15 residues long. The germline gives CDR1 SGDLS, CDR2 YYNGEE. CDR3 residues: CASSVGGTGEQPQHF. The CDR3 region has the DNA TGTGCCAGCAGCGTAGGTGGGACAGGGGAGCAGCCCCAGCATTTT.

The chain couples TRBV29-1 to TRBJ2-3; D ambiguous. Germline-derived CDR1 and CDR2 are SQVTM and ANQGSEA. V lost 6 bases and J lost 2, with 18 bases in between. This CDR3 is 15 amino acids long. CDR3 nucleotides: TGCAGCGTGAAAGGGTCGGTTGGCCCCACAGATACGCAGTATTTT. Translated: CSVKGSVGPTDTQYF.

A few counts support this clonotype. The rearrangement links TRBV7-9 to TRBJ2-4; unclear D gene. Germline V gene data show CDR1 as SEHNR and CDR2 as FQNEAQ (reference sequence). V was clipped by 5 bases and J by 1 base, with 12 bases between them. This CDR3 region has 15 residues. CDR3 bases: TGTGCCAGCAGCCAGACTCTGGAGGCCAAAAACATTCAGTACTTC. It translates to CASSQTLEAKNIQYF.

The V gene is TRBV18, the J gene TRBJ2-7, with TRBD1 matching 9 bases. V trimming: 5 bases; J trimming: 0 bases; junction bases outside the gene matches: 8. The CDR3 is 16 residues long. CDR1 and CDR2 (germline): KGHSH, LQKENI. In nucleotides, the CDR3 is TGTGCCAGCTCAATAGCCGGGACAGGGAGCTCCTACGAGCAGTACTTC. It encodes CASSIAGTGSSYEQYF.

This clonotype appeared a few times. The V call is TRBV27, the J call TRBJ1-1, with D unclear. With 8 bases removed from V and 8 bases from J, the gap between germline ends came to 18 bases. This CDR3 has 13 residues. The germline V gene encodes CDR1 MNHEY and CDR2 SMNVEV (reference sequence). Here the CDR3 reads CASSSQNRIEAFF. CDR3 sequence (DNA): TGTGCCAGCTCGAGCCAGAACAGAATAGAAGCTTTCTTT.

The chain employs TRBV4-1 and TRBJ2-5, with unresolved D. This CDR3 region has 14 residues. Germline assignment: CDR1 MGHRA and CDR2 YSYEKL. The V end was cut by 1 base, the J end by 4 bases, with 10 bases between. CDR3 sequence reads: CASSQVEVVETQYF. The CDR3 DNA sequence: TGCGCCAGCAGCCAAGTAGAAGTAGTAGAGACCCAGTACTTC.

In its sample, this clonotype was seen a few times. V usage is TRBV7-9 and J usage is TRBJ2-3; 8 positions match TRBD2. CDR1 is SEHNR and CDR2 is FQNEAQ in the germline V gene (reference sequence). With V trimmed by 8 bases and J by 5 bases, 6 bases remained unmatched. The length of the CDR3 is 13 residues. The chain's CDR3 is CASSGLGGDTQYF. CDR3 coding DNA: TGTGCCAGCTCGGGACTAGGGGGAGATACGCAGTATTTT.

The genes are TRBV5-1 and TRBJ1-1, with D perhaps matching TRBD1 (6 bases). The germline V gene encodes CDR1 SGHRS and CDR2 YFSETQ. V lost 3 bases to trimming and J lost 4 bases, with 10 bases between them. The CDR3 has 13 residues. CDR3 sequence: CASSYGQSTEAFF. The CDR3 coding sequence is TGCGCCAGCAGCTACGGACAGTCCACTGAAGCTTTCTTT.

This clonotype has only a few counts. V is TRBV12-3 or TRBV12-4 and J is TRBJ2-3, with D maybe TRBD2 (5 bases). The V end lost 4 bases, the J end lost 2 bases, and 19 bases lay between the germline ends. The CDR3 loop spans 17 amino acids. The CDR3 sequence: CASSSSGRSRITDTQYF. Written as DNA, the CDR3 is TGTGCCAGCAGTTCCAGCGGTCGAAGCCGAATCACAGATACGCAGTATTTT.

The chain recombines TRBV28 with TRBJ2-7; no firm D call. Deletions cut 3 bases from V and 0 bases from J, with 12 bases between. CDR3 length: 15 residues. Germline V lookup: CDR1 MDHEN, CDR2 SYDVKM. In DNA, the CDR3 is TGTGCCAGCAGTTTCCGGGTCGCAATCTCCTACGAGCAGTACGTC. Amino acid sequence: CASSFRVAISYEQYV.

The genes are TRBV3-1 and TRBJ2-4; unclear D gene. V lost 4 bases and J 9 bases, leaving 13 bases between the germline ends. The CDR3 totals 13 residues. Germline V gene data show CDR1 as LGHDT and CDR2 as YNNKEL (reference sequence). The CDR3 loop reads CASSRTLDRIQYF. Written as DNA, the CDR3 is TGTGCCAGCAGCCGTACCCTAGATCGCATTCAGTACTTC.

The genes are TRBV5-6 and TRBJ2-7; perhaps D is TRBD1 or TRBD2 (6 bases each). CDR1 and CDR2 (germline): SGHDT, YYEEEE. CDR3 length: 14 amino acids. Trimming took off 4 bases at V and 1 base at J, with 12 bases between the two ends. The CDR3 nucleotides read TGTGCCAGCAGCGTCCAGGGGAGGTCCTACGAGCAGTACTTC. This gives the protein CASSVQGRSYEQYF.

The chain carries TRBV7-2 and TRBJ2-3, with 8 bases identical to TRBD1. The CDR3 is made up of 12 amino acids. Trimming cost V 5 bases and J 14 bases; bases outside gene matches: 9. The germline V gene has CDR1 SGHTA and CDR2 FQGNSA. The CDR3: CASSPGQGSPYF. For the CDR3, the DNA is TGTGCCAGCAGCCCAGGACAGGGTTCGCCGTATTTT.

The chain combines TRBV5-1 with TRBJ2-3, with 12 bases lining up with TRBD1. After removal of 6 bases from V and 1 base from J, the junction contained 15 bases not matched to a gene. Per the germline V gene, CDR1 is SGHRS and CDR2 is YFSETQ. CDR3 length equals 19 residues. Here the CDR3 reads CASTSGTGGFQPGTDTQYF. The CDR3 DNA reads as TGCGCCAGCACCTCCGGGACAGGGGGCTTCCAGCCAGGCACAGATACGCAGTATTTT. Full variable domain (missing parts from reference TRBV5-1 and TRBJ2-3): KAGVTQTPRYLIKTRGQQVTLSCSPISGHRSVSWYQQTPGQGLQFLFEYFSETQRNKGNFPGRFSGRQFSNSRSEMNVSTLELGDSALYLCASTSGTGGFQPGTDTQYFGPGTRLTVL.

A few counts support this clonotype. J is TRBJ2-5 and V is TRBV20-1; D not resolved. The CDR3 contains 10 residues. Trimming cost V 3 bases and J 5 bases, with 4 bases left between them. Germline assignment: CDR1 DFQATT and CDR2 SNEGSKA (reference sequence). The CDR3 region has the DNA TGCAGTGCTAGCGGCGAGACCCAGTACTTC. Translating it yields CSASGETQYF.

The table lists this clonotype with a few counts. J is TRBJ2-7 and V is TRBV29-1; TRBD1 agrees at 10 bases. Germline-derived CDR1 and CDR2 are SQVTM and ANQGSEA. V lost 6 bases, J lost 6 bases, and 5 bases stayed unmatched. The length of the CDR3 is 12 residues. The CDR3 DNA is TGCAGCGTCACAGACAGGGGGCTCGAGCAGTACTTC. It yields the protein CSVTDRGLEQYF.

This clonotype was seen more than once but under ten times. The rearrangement uses TRBV6-1 and TRBJ2-7; no clear D gene. The CDR3 runs to 10 residues. The V and J ends lost 4 bases and 4 bases respectively, with 2 bases between them. The germline CDR1 and CDR2 sequences are MNHNS and SASEGT. The CDR3 sequence is CASSAYEQYF. The CDR3 DNA sequence: TGTGCCAGCAGTGCGTACGAGCAGTACTTC.

The chain combines TRBV12-3 or TRBV12-4 with TRBJ1-6; the match to TRBD1 covers 7 bases. This CDR3 region has 15 residues. With 1 base clipped from V and 7 bases from J, the junction kept 4 bases outside the gene matches. This chain's CDR3 is CASSLEGARNSPLHF. The CDR3 nucleotides are TGTGCCAGCAGTTTAGAGGGGGCTAGGAATTCACCCCTCCACTTT.

The rearrangement links TRBV19 to TRBJ2-5, with D perhaps matching TRBD1 (5 bases). The CDR3 extends over 14 amino acids. Trimming took off 1 base at V and 5 bases at J, with 11 bases between the two ends. CDR1 is LNHDA, CDR2 SQIVND, per germline (reference sequence). Here the CDR3 reads CASSIVVGAETQYF. The CDR3 coding sequence is TGTGCCAGTAGTATAGTGGTAGGGGCGGAGACCCAGTACTTC. The whole variable domain, filled in from reference TRBV19 and TRBJ2-5, reads DGGITQSPKYLFRKEGQNVTLSCEQNLNHDAMYWYRQDPGQGLRLIYYSQIVNDFQKGDIAEGYSVSREKKESFPLTVTSAQKNPTAFYLCASSIVVGAETQYFGPGTRLLVL.

The gene calls are TRBV5-1 and TRBJ2-7; either TRBD1 or TRBD2 may supply D (6 bases each). V lost 6 bases to trimming and J lost 3 bases, with 25 bases between them. CDR1 is SGHRS, CDR2 YFSETQ, per germline. The CDR3 contains 17 residues. The CDR3 is CASTLARDTGGIYEQYF. As DNA, the CDR3 is TGCGCCAGCACCCTCGCCCGGGACACTGGGGGGATCTACGAGCAGTACTTC.

This clonotype was seen at least ten times. The chain is built from TRBV7-2 and TRBJ1-1, with D perhaps matching TRBD1 (6 bases). Trimming pared 2 bases from V and 3 bases from J, leaving 10 bases between. Per germline, CDR1 SGHTA and CDR2 FQGNSA. The CDR3 is made up of 14 amino acids. The CDR3 DNA sequence: TGTGCCAGCAGCTTAACAGGGAAGGACACTGAAGCTTTCTTT. Translated: CASSLTGKDTEAFF.

This clonotype was counted only a few times. Written as DNA, the CDR3 is TGTGCCAGCAGTTACTCTCTCGGCTACACCTTC. As protein: CASSYSLGYTF. The chain has TRBV6-2 or TRBV6-3 and TRBJ1-2; the D is unclear. Germline V gene data show CDR1 as MNHEY and CDR2 as SVGEGT. With 0 bases removed from V and 8 bases from J, the gap between germline ends came to 4 bases. The CDR3 runs to 11 residues.

This clonotype came up a few times. V and J are TRBV7-8 and TRBJ2-1; 12 bases line up with TRBD2. Germline CDR1 reads SGHVS; CDR2 reads FQNEAQ. This CDR3 contains 14 residues. The V and J ends lost 4 bases and 8 bases, in that order; junction bases with no gene match: 3. The CDR3 nucleotides are TGTGCCAGCAGCTACTCTAGCGGGGGGGATGAGCAGTTCTTC. Its protein product is CASSYSSGGDEQFF.

This clonotype was counted many times. The V gene is TRBV10-2, the J gene TRBJ1-1; tentative D call: TRBD1 (5 bases). CDR3 length equals 15 residues. Germline V gene data show CDR1 as WSHSY and CDR2 as SAAADI. Trimming stripped 3 bases from V and 0 bases from J, with 11 bases between. The CDR3 nucleotides are TGCGCCAGCAGTGATGTGGGAGGGGTGAACACTGAAGCTTTCTTT. Its translation is CASSDVGGVNTEAFF.

The CDR3 region has the DNA TGTGCCAGCAGCCAAGGGGGCGGAGTTGGCAATCAGCCCCAGCATTTT. This translates into CASSQGGGVGNQPQHF. The chain recombines TRBV3-1 with TRBJ1-5; weak D call: TRBD1 (5 bases). The CDR3 length is 16 residues. Germline lookup yields CDR1 LGHDT and CDR2 YNNKEL (reference sequence). V lost 1 base, J lost 2 bases, and 12 bases lay in between.